Below are 23 T cell receptor beta chains sequenced from a single sample in a study of shared clonotypes between healthy human individuals. It was CD45RO-negative cells, positively selected for CCR7, that made up naive CD8 cells, with terminally differentiated effector memory CD45RA+ cells excluded. Profiled with immunoSEQ multiplex PCR; TCRdb holds only in-frame clones, not every one. The sample lists 2 million to 2.5 million clones, approximately 94% occurring once. The specimen was naive CD8+ T cells sorted from blood. The receptors derive from a man younger than 30 in good health.

This chain connects TRBV19 to TRBJ2-6; D call uncertain. The CDR3 sequence is 15 residues long. Per germline, CDR1 LNHDA and CDR2 SQIVND (reference sequence). Deletions cut 5 bases from V and 0 bases from J, with 8 bases between. The CDR3 region has the DNA TGTGCCAGTAGTCCCGGAGCCTCTGGGGCCAACGTCCTGACTTTC. Translation: CASSPGASGANVLTF.

J is TRBJ1-1 and V is TRBV27, with D unclear. Trimming stripped 3 bases from V and 4 bases from J, with 9 bases between. Germline V gene data show CDR1 as MNHEY and CDR2 as SMNVEV (reference sequence). The CDR3 is 13 amino acids. The CDR3 loop reads CASSFNLGTEAFF. The CDR3 region has the DNA TGTGCCAGCAGTTTCAATTTGGGCACTGAAGCTTTCTTT.

The gene calls are TRBV4-3 and TRBJ2-7; possibly TRBD1 or TRBD2 for D (6 bases each). In germline, CDR1 is LGHNA, CDR2 YSLEER. CDR3 size: 16 residues. The V end was cut by 0 bases, the J end by 1 base, with 13 bases between. CDR3 loop: CASSQDGGDNSYEQYF. The CDR3 nucleotides are TGCGCCAGCAGCCAAGATGGCGGGGACAATTCCTACGAGCAGTACTTC.

The chain combines TRBV6-6 with TRBJ1-5; D is possibly TRBD1 (6 bases). The length of the CDR3 is 13 residues. CDR1 is MNHNY and CDR2 is SVGAGI in the germline V gene (reference sequence). V was trimmed by 0 bases and J by 13 bases, leaving 13 bases between them. This CDR3 reads CASSYSNSGQQHF. CDR3 coding DNA: TGTGCCAGCAGTTACTCGAACTCAGGACAGCAGCATTTT.

Points on this clone: The same CDR3 also results from other DNA sequences found in this sample. This chain uses TRBV19 with TRBJ2-7, with 8 bases matching TRBD1. The V segment lost 5 bases and the J segment 5 bases; nucleotides outside the gene matches: 5. CDR1 is LNHDA and CDR2 is SQIVND in the germline V gene (reference sequence). CDR3 length equals 13 residues. As DNA, the CDR3 is TGTGCCAGTAGTCCCGGGACAGGAAACGAGCAGTACTTC. Protein: CASSPGTGNEQYF.

The gene calls are TRBV6-9 and TRBJ2-7; D possibly corresponds to TRBD1 (6 bases). The CDR3 spans 13 residues. Germline loops: CDR1 MNHGY, CDR2 SVAAGI. Trimming shortened V by 7 bases and J by 4 bases, and 14 bases separated the two germline ends. The CDR3 bases are TGTGCCAGCAACACAATACAGGGTTACGAGCAGTACTTC. This gives the protein CASNTIQGYEQYF.

The chain is built from TRBV14 and TRBJ2-6, with D hard to call. The V gene lost 6 bases and the J gene lost 2 bases, with 5 bases spanning the gap. The CDR3 runs 13 residues. The germline CDR1 and CDR2 sequences are SGHDN and FVKESK. The DNA of the CDR3 is TGTGCCAGCAGGGGTGCTGGGGCCAACGTCCTGACTTTC. Its protein product is CASRGAGANVLTF.

The genes are TRBV12-5 and TRBJ1-1; D is undetermined. Trimming stripped 3 bases from V and 2 bases from J, with 16 bases between. The germline CDR1 and CDR2 sequences are LGHNT and FRNRAP. The CDR3 runs to 16 residues. The CDR3 protein is CASGFFAGPDNTEAFF. DNA for the CDR3: TGTGCTAGTGGTTTTTTTGCCGGGCCGGACAACACTGAAGCTTTCTTT. The full variable domain, in which reference TRBV12-5 and TRBJ1-1 provide the parts outside the CDR3, is DARVTQTPRHKVTEMGQEVTMRCQPILGHNTVFWYRQTMMQGLELLAYFRNRAPLDDSGMPKDRFSAEMPDATLATLKIQPSEPRDSAVYFCASGFFAGPDNTEAFFGQGTRLTVV.

The V call is TRBV5-5, the J call TRBJ2-7; 8 nucleotides agree with TRBD1. V gave up 4 bases and J gave up 3 bases; unmatched junction bases: 6. Germline V gene lookup returns CDR1 SGHKS and CDR2 YYEKEE (reference sequence). The CDR3 length is 14 residues. CDR3 sequence reads: CASSAGQGSYEQYF. As DNA, the CDR3 is TGTGCCAGCAGCGCTGGACAGGGAAGCTACGAGCAGTACTTC.

The chain has TRBV7-8 and TRBJ2-2; no firm D call. CDR1 is SGHVS, CDR2 FQNEAQ, per germline. V lost 1 base to trimming and J lost 3 bases, with 9 bases between them. The CDR3 extends over 15 amino acids. The CDR3 reads CASSLGLGYTGELFF. The CDR3 nucleotides are TGTGCCAGCAGCTTAGGGCTAGGGTACACCGGGGAGCTGTTTTTT. Full variable domain (missing parts from reference TRBV7-8 and TRBJ2-2): GAGVSQSPRYKVAKRGQDVALRCDPISGHVSLFWYQQALGQGPEFLTYFQNEAQLDKSGLPSDRFFAERPEGSVSTLKIQRTQQEDSAVYLCASSLGLGYTGELFFGEGSRLTVL.

The chain couples TRBV7-8 to TRBJ1-2, with a weak D call TRBD1 (5 bases). The CDR3 is 14 amino acids. V gave up 1 base and J gave up 5 bases, with 11 bases separating them. Per germline, CDR1 SGHVS and CDR2 FQNEAQ. CDR3 sequence (DNA): TGTGCCAGCAGCTTAGGCGGGGGAACTTATGGCTACACCTTC. It yields the protein CASSLGGGTYGYTF. Using reference TRBV7-8 and TRBJ1-2 for the parts outside the CDR3, the full variable domain is GAGVSQSPRYKVAKRGQDVALRCDPISGHVSLFWYQQALGQGPEFLTYFQNEAQLDKSGLPSDRFFAERPEGSVSTLKIQRTQQEDSAVYLCASSLGGGTYGYTFGSGTRLTVV.

The chain combines TRBV29-1 with TRBJ2-2, with 8 positions matching TRBD1. From germline, CDR1 is SQVTM and CDR2 ANQGSEA. CDR3 length: 16 residues. J gave up 2 bases and V 1 base, and 6 bases lay outside the gene matches. The CDR3 protein is CSVEVQDRANTGELFF. DNA of the CDR3: TGCAGCGTTGAAGTGCAGGACAGGGCCAACACCGGGGAGCTGTTTTTT.

This chain connects TRBV30 to TRBJ1-1; perhaps TRBD1 as D (6 bases). The CDR3 has 15 residues. Per germline, CDR1 GTSNPN and CDR2 SVGIG (reference sequence). Trimming took 6 bases from V and 4 from J, leaving 21 bases between them. The CDR3 region has the DNA TGTGCCTGTTCCCCTCGTGGCGTCAGGGGCACTGAAGCTTTCTTT. Translation: CACSPRGVRGTEAFF.

The rearrangement links TRBV5-6 to TRBJ1-5, with D tentatively TRBD1 (5 bases). CDR1 is SGHDT, CDR2 YYEEEE, per germline. The CDR3 extends over 15 amino acids. Trimming shortened V by 2 bases and J by 7 bases, and 16 bases separated the two germline ends. The CDR3 sequence: CASSFQGPGDQPQHF. CDR3 nucleotide sequence: TGTGCCAGCAGCTTTCAGGGACCTGGGGACCAGCCCCAGCATTTT. The full variable domain, in which reference TRBV5-6 and TRBJ1-5 provide the parts outside the CDR3, is DAGVTQSPTHLIKTRGQQVTLRCSPKSGHDTVSWYQQALGQGPQFIFQYYEEEERQRGNFPDRFSGHQFPNYSSELNVNALLLGDSALYLCASSFQGPGDQPQHFGDGTRLSIL.

This clone has just one count. The chain carries TRBV27 and TRBJ1-6, with D perhaps TRBD1 (5 bases). CDR3 length equals 12 residues. CDR1 is MNHEY, CDR2 SMNVEV, per germline (reference sequence). The V gene lost 5 bases and the J gene lost 10 bases, with 9 bases spanning the gap. The CDR3 DNA reads as TGTGCCAGCAGTCTGGGGCGGTCACCCCTCCACTTT. Its translation: CASSLGRSPLHF.

As for this clone: The sample holds other DNA sequences that translate to the same CDR3. This rearrangement joins TRBV5-6 to TRBJ2-3; D is ambiguous. This CDR3 is 12 amino acids long. Trimming shortened V by 0 bases and J by 4 bases, and 3 bases separated the two germline ends. Germline CDR1 is SGHDT and CDR2 is YYEEEE. The CDR3 loop reads CASSLAPDTQYF. Written as DNA, the CDR3 is TGTGCCAGCAGCTTGGCGCCAGATACGCAGTATTTT.

A word on this clone: Other DNA sequences in this specimen translate into the identical CDR3. V gene TRBV6-5 combines with J gene TRBJ1-1; D uncertain. Per germline, CDR1 MNHEY and CDR2 SVGAGI. CDR3 length: 12 amino acids. Trimming took 1 base from V and 4 from J, leaving 4 bases between them. The CDR3 region is CASSYYGTEAFF. The CDR3 bases are TGTGCCAGCAGTTACTACGGCACTGAAGCTTTCTTT.

The V gene is TRBV2, the J gene TRBJ2-7; 11 positions match TRBD2. The germline V gene has CDR1 SNHLY and CDR2 FYNNEI. The CDR3 length is 14 residues. V lost 4 bases and J lost 5; bases outside the gene matches: 4. In DNA, the CDR3 is TGTGCCAGCAGTGGACTAGCGGGAATGAACGAGCAGTACTTC. Amino acid sequence: CASSGLAGMNEQYF.

CDR3 in amino acids: CASSFLDYTDTQYF. The CDR3 DNA reads as TGTGCCAGCAGCTTTCTAGATTACACAGATACGCAGTATTTT. The genes are TRBV5-6 and TRBJ2-3; D gene ambiguous. Trimming left V 2 bases short and J 2 bases short, with 9 bases between. The CDR3 contains 14 residues. Germline CDR1 and CDR2: SGHDT and YYEEEE. The full variable domain, rest sourced from reference TRBV5-6 and TRBJ2-3, is DAGVTQSPTHLIKTRGQQVTLRCSPKSGHDTVSWYQQALGQGPQFIFQYYEEEERQRGNFPDRFSGHQFPNYSSELNVNALLLGDSALYLCASSFLDYTDTQYFGPGTRLTVL.

The chain links TRBV5-1 to TRBJ2-7, with D unresolved. The germline CDR1 and CDR2 sequences are SGHRS and YFSETQ. This CDR3 contains 14 residues. The V end was cut by 4 bases, the J end by 0 bases, with 11 bases between. CDR3 nucleotides: TGCGCCAGCAGCGAGTGGACGGTCTCCTACGAGCAGTACTTC. Translation: CASSEWTVSYEQYF.

The chain is built from TRBV7-3 and TRBJ1-6, with no clear D. The CDR3 has 14 amino acids. V was cut by 5 bases and J by 7 bases, with 12 bases left in between. CDR1 is SGHTA, CDR2 FQGTGA, per germline. The CDR3 reads CASSHSLRNSPLHF. The CDR3 nucleotides read TGTGCCAGCAGCCACAGCCTTCGGAATTCACCCCTCCACTTT.

A word on this clone: The sample has other DNA sequences that encode this CDR3 too. The chain employs TRBV29-1 and TRBJ2-7; D is perhaps TRBD1 or TRBD2 (5 bases each). From germline, CDR1 is SQVTM and CDR2 ANQGSEA. The germline V and J ends were trimmed by 3 bases and 3 bases, with 9 bases remaining between them. The CDR3 contains 12 residues. CDR3 residues: CSVEDGGYEQYF. CDR3 DNA sequence: TGCAGCGTTGAGGATGGGGGCTACGAGCAGTACTTC.

This clone was picked up one time. J is TRBJ2-7 and V is TRBV7-8; 8 positions match TRBD2. The CDR3 covers 13 residues. With 7 bases clipped from V and 0 bases from J, the junction kept 2 bases outside the gene matches. Germline V CDR1 and CDR2: SGHVS, FQNEAQ. Here the CDR3 DNA reads TGTGCCAGCACCAGCGGGAGCTCCTACGAGCAGTACTTC. Its translation: CASTSGSSYEQYF.